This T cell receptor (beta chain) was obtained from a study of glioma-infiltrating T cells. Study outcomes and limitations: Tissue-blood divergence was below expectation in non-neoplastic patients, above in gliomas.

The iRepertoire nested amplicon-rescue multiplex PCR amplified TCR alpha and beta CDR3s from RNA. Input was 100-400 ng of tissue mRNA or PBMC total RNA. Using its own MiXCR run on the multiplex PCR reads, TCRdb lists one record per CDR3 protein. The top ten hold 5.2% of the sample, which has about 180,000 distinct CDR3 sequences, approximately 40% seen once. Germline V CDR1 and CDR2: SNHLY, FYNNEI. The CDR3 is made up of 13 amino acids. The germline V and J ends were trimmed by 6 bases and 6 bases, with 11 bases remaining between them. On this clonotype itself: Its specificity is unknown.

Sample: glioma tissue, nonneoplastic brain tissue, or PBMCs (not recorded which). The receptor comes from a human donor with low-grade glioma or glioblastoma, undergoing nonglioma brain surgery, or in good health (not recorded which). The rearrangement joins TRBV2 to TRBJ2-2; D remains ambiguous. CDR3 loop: CASRTETPGELFF. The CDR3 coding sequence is TGTGCCAGCAGGACGGAGACCCCCGGGGAGCTGTTTTTT.